This T cell receptor (beta chain) is from a study of glioma-infiltrating T cells. CDR3 length equals 14 residues. V dropped 2 bases and J dropped 0 bases, with 8 bases sitting between them. Germline V gene data show CDR1 as LNHDA and CDR2 as SQIVND (reference sequence). Amplification of TCR alpha and beta CDR3 regions from RNA used iRepertoire nested multiplex PCR. TCRdb reanalysed the multiplex PCR reads using MiXCR and keeps one entry per CDR3 protein. The table shows around 350,000 distinct CDR3 sequences, with 41% occurring only once. This clonotype was seen a few times. The specimen sequenced was glioma tissue, nonneoplastic brain tissue, or PBMCs (not recorded which). The genes are TRBV19 and TRBJ2-7; D not resolved. The TCR sequence derives from a human donor with low-grade glioma or glioblastoma, undergoing nonglioma brain surgery, or in good health (not recorded which). CDR3 DNA sequence: TGTGCCAGTAGTATACAGGTGCTCTCCTACGAGCAGTACTTC. Residues: CASSIQVLSYEQYF.